The sequence of this TCR beta chain was determined in a study of shared clonotypes between healthy human individuals. The study's findings and limits: An anticipated effect of sequencing depth on clonotype sharing among donors was recognized.

Turning to this clone: The antigen is not known.

V was cut by 5 bases and J by 0 bases, with 8 bases left in between. The CDR3 totals 14 residues. The V gene's germline CDR1 is PRHDT and CDR2 FYEKMQ (reference sequence). Running of the assay took place at deep level. Original handling: From ImmunoSEQ came sequences covering only the junction and carrying no quality scores, so filtering differed. The table came from immunoSEQ multiplex PCR; TCRdb's copy has only in-frame clones and leaves some out. V and J calls and clone size are given by that table; D and trimming were obtained from the DNA. The table lists around 500,000 clones, roughly 83% of them singletons.

The chain links TRBV13 to TRBJ1-3, with D possibly matching TRBD1 (5 bases). This clonotype originated in a woman aged 40 to 50 in good health. Some clones in this sample may be carry-over from other donors' samples. The sequencing sample was made of PBMCs. The DNA for the CDR3 is TGTGCCAGCAGCCCACAGGCCTCTGGAAACACCATATATTTT. Its protein product is CASSPQASGNTIYF.